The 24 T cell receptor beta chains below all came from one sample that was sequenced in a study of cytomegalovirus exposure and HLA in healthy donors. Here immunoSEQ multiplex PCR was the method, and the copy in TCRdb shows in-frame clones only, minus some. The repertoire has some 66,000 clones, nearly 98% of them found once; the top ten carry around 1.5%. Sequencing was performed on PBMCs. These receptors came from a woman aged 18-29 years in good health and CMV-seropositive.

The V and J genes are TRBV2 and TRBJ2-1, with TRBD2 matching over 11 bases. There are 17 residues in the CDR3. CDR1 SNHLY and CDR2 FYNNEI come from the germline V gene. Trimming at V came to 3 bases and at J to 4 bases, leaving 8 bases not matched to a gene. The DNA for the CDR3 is TGTGCCAGCAGTGACGGCCAGGGACTAGCGGAGTACAATGAGCAGTTCTTC. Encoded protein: CASSDGQGLAEYNEQFF.

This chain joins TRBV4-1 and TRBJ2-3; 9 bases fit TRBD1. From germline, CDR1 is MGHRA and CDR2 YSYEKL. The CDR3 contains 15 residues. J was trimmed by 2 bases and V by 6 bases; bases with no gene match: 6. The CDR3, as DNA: TGCGCCAGCAGGGCGACAGGGGGAAACACAGATACGCAGTATTTT. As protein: CASRATGGNTDTQYF.

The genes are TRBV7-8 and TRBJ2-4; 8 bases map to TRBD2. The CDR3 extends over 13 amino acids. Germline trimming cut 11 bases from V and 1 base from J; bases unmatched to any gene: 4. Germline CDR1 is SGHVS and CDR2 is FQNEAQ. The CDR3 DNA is TGTGCCGCGGGGGGTTTTGCCAAAAACATTCAGTACTTC. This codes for CAAGGFAKNIQYF. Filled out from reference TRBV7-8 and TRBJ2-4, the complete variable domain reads GAGVSQSPRYKVAKRGQDVALRCDPISGHVSLFWYQQALGQGPEFLTYFQNEAQLDKSGLPSDRFFAERPEGSVSTLKIQRTQQEDSAVYLCAAGGFAKNIQYFGAGTRLSVL.

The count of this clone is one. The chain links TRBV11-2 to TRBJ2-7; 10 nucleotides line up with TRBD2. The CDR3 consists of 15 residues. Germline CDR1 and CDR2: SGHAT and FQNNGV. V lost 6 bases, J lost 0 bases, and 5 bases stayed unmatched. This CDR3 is CASRALAGVSYEQYF. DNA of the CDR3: TGTGCCAGCAGAGCCCTAGCGGGAGTCTCCTACGAGCAGTACTTC. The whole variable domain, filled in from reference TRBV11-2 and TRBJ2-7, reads EAGVAQSPRYKIIEKRQSVAFWCNPISGHATLYWYQQILGQGPKLLIQFQNNGVVDDSQLPKDRFSAERLKGVDSTLKIQPAKLEDSAVYLCASRALAGVSYEQYFGPGTRLTVT.

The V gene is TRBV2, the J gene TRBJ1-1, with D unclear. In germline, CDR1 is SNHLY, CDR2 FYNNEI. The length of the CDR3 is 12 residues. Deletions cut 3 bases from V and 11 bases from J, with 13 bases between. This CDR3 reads CASSDEGLEAFF. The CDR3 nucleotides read TGTGCCAGCAGTGACGAGGGCCTCGAGGCTTTCTTT.

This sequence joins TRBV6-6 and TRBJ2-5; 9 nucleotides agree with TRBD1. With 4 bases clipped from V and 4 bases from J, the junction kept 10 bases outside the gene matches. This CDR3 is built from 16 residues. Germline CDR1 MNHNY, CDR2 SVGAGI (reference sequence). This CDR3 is CASSLTADRGRETQYF. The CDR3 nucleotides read TGTGCCAGCAGTTTGACAGCGGACAGGGGAAGAGAGACCCAGTACTTC.

CDR3 region: CASSWGGRRYEQYF. The CDR3 DNA reads as TGTGCCAGCAGTTGGGGGGGCCGGCGTTACGAGCAGTACTTC. The chain recombines TRBV28 with TRBJ2-7, with a weak D call TRBD2 (7 bases). V gave up 4 bases and J gave up 4 bases, with 14 bases separating them. The CDR3 runs to 14 residues. Looked up from germline, CDR1 is MDHEN and CDR2 is SYDVKM.

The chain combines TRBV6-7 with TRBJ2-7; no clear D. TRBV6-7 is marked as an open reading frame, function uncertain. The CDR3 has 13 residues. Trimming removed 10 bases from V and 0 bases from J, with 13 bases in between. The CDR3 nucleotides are TGTGCCATACCATACACCGCCTCCTACGAGCAGTACTTC. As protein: CAIPYTASYEQYF.

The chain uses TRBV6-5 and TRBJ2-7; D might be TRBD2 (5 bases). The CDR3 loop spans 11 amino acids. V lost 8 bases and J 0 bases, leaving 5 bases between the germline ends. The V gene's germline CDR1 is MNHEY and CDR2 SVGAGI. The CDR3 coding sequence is TGTGCCAGCGGGAGCTCCTACGAGCAGTACTTC. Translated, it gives CASGSSYEQYF.

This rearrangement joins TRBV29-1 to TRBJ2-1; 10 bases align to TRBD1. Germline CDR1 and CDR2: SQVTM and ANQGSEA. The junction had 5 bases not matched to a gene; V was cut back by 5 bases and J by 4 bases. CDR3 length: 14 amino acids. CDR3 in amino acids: CSVYDRGQYNEQFF. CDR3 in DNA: TGCAGCGTTTATGACAGGGGGCAGTACAATGAGCAGTTCTTC.

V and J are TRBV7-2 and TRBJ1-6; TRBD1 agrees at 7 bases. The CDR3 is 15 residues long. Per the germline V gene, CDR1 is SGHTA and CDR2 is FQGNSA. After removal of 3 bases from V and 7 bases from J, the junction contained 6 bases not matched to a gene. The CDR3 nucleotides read TGTGCCAGCAGCTTTCGACAGGGAGGCAATTCACCCCTCCACTTT. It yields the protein CASSFRQGGNSPLHF. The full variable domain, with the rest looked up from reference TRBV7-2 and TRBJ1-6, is GAGVSQSPSNKVTEKGKDVELRCDPISGHTALYWYRQSLGQGLEFLIYFQGNSAPDKSGLPSDRFSAERTGGSVSTLTIQRTQQEDSAVYLCASSFRQGGNSPLHFGNGTRLTVT.

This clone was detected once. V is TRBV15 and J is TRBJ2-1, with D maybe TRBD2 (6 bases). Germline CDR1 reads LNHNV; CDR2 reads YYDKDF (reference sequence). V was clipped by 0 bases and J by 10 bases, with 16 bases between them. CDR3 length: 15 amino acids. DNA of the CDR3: TGTGCCACCAGCAGAGATCCGGTTAGCGGACTAGAGCAGTTCTTC. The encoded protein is CATSRDPVSGLEQFF.

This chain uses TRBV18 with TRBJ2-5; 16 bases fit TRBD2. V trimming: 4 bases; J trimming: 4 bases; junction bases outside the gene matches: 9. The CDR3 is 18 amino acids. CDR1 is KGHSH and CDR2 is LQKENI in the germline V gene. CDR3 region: CASSLPGLAGGGRETQYF. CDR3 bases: TGTGCCAGCTCACTTCCGGGACTAGCGGGAGGGGGCCGAGAGACCCAGTACTTC. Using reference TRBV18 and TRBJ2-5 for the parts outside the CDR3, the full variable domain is NAGVMQNPRHLVRRRGQEARLRCSPMKGHSHVYWYRQLPEEGLKFMVYLQKENIIDESGMPKERFSAEFPKEGPSILRIQQVVRGDSAAYFCASSLPGLAGGGRETQYFGPGTRLLVL.

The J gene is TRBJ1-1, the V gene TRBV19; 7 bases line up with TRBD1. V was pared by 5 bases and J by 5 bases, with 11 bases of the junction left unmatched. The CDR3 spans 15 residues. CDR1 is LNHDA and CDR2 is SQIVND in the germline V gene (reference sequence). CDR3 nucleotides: TGTGCCAGTAGTGGAATCCAGGGGGTCGGGACTGAAGCTTTCTTT. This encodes CASSGIQGVGTEAFF.

The CDR3 DNA reads TGTGCCAGCAGCCCCGGGACAAACTATGGCTACACCTTC. Translation: CASSPGTNYGYTF. The V gene is TRBV7-9, the J gene TRBJ1-2; D possibly corresponds to TRBD1 (6 bases). Germline assignment: CDR1 SEHNR and CDR2 FQNEAQ (reference sequence). Between the trimmed V and J ends, which lost 5 bases and 2 bases, there was a span of 9 bases. CDR3 length: 13 amino acids. Full variable domain (remainder filled in from reference TRBV7-9 and TRBJ1-2): DTGVSQNPRHKITKRGQNVTFRCDPISEHNRLYWYRQTLGQGPEFLTYFQNEAQLEKSRLLSDRFSAERPKGSFSTLEIQRTEQGDSAMYLCASSPGTNYGYTFGSGTRLTVV.

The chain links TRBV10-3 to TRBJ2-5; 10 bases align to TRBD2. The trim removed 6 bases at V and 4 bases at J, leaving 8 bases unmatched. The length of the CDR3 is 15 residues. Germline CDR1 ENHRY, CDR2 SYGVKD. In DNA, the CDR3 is TGTGCCATCAGGGCTAGCGGGAGAACGGGAGAGACCCAGTACTTC. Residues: CAIRASGRTGETQYF.

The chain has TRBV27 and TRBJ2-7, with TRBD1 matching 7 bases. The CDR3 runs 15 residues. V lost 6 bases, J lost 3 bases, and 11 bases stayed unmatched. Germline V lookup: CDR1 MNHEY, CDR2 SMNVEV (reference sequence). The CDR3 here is CASRPPGQINYEQYF. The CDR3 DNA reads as TGTGCCAGCAGACCTCCGGGACAGATAAACTACGAGCAGTACTTC.

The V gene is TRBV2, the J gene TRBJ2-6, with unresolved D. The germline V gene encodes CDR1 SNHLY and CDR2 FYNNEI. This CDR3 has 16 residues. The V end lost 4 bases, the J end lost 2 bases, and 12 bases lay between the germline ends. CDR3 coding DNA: TGTGCCAGCAGTGGATCAGGATCCGCTGGGGCCAACGTCCTGACTTTC. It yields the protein CASSGSGSAGANVLTF.

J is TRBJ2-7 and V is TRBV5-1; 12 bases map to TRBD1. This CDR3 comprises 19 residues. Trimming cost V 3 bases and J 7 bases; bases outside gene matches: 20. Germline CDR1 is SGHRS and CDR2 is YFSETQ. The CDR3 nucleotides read TGCGCCAGCAGCTATACGACCGGTTGGGGACAGGGGGCATTTCGTGAGCAGTACTTC. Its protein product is CASSYTTGWGQGAFREQYF.

CDR3 coding DNA: TGTGCCACCAGCAGAGGTATAGGGGATCGATACGAGCAGTACTTC. This codes for CATSRGIGDRYEQYF. The gene calls are TRBV15 and TRBJ2-7, with D maybe TRBD1 (5 bases). The V gene lost 1 base and the J gene lost 4 bases, with 14 bases spanning the gap. Germline V lookup: CDR1 LNHNV, CDR2 YYDKDF (reference sequence). The CDR3 is 15 residues long.

CDR3 DNA sequence: TGTGCCAGCTCAAGGGGGACAGGGATCTTCCACGAGCAGTACTTC. Amino acids: CASSRGTGIFHEQYF. This chain uses TRBV7-9 with TRBJ2-7; 9 nucleotides line up with TRBD1. The CDR3 has 15 residues. In germline, CDR1 is SEHNR, CDR2 FQNEAQ (reference sequence). After removal of 8 bases from V and 5 bases from J, the junction contained 13 bases not matched to a gene.

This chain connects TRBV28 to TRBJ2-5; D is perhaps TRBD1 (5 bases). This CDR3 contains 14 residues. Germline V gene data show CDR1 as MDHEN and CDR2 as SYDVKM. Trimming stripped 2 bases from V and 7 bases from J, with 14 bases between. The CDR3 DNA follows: TGTGCCAGCAGTTTAGGCAGGGCCTCGGGGACCCAGTACTTC. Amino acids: CASSLGRASGTQYF.

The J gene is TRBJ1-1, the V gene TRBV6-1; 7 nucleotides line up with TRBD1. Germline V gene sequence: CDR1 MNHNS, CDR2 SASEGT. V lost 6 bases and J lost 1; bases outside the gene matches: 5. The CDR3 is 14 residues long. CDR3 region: CASSPGTENTEAFF. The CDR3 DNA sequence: TGTGCCAGCAGCCCCGGGACAGAGAACACTGAAGCTTTCTTT.

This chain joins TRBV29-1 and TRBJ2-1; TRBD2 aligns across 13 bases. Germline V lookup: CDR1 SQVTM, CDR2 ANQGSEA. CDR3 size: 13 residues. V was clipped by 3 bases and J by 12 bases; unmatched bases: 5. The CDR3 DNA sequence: TGCAGCGTTGAGGTGACTAGCGGGAGGAGGCAGTTCTTC. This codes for CSVEVTSGRRQFF.